These 7 T cell receptor beta chains were all obtained from the same sample, sequenced in a study of OX40 agonist ivuxolimab in advanced cancers. Clones were sequenced by immunoSEQ multiplex PCR, and TCRdb holds only the in-frame ones, with some missing. The sample lists tens of thousands of clones, roughly 90% occurring once. The source material was CD4+ or CD8+ T cells sorted from blood, sampled in a trial of the OX40 agonist ivuxolimab. These receptors originate from an adult with an advanced solid tumor such as melanoma, head and neck, liver or kidney cancer.

This chain links TRBV10-1 with TRBJ2-1, with D perhaps assigned TRBD1 or TRBD2 (5 bases each). Germline CDR1 reads WNHNN; CDR2 reads SYGVQD (reference sequence). This CDR3 is built from 22 residues. Trimming removed 11 bases from V and 0 bases from J, with 38 bases in between. This CDR3 is CADSGSVCRDSHPILSYNEQFF. In DNA form, the CDR3 reads TGCGCCGACAGCGGATCAGTTTGTAGAGACTCCCATCCTATTCTCTCCTACAATGAGCAGTTCTTC.

CDR3 in amino acids: CASSYSGGQGAGGYTF. The CDR3, as DNA: TGTGCCAGCAGTTACTCGGGCGGACAGGGGGCGGGCGGCTACACCTTC. The V call is TRBV6-5, the J call TRBJ1-2, with TRBD1 identical over 11 bases. CDR1 and CDR2 (germline): MNHEY, SVGAGI. The CDR3 has 16 residues. The V gene end was trimmed by 0 bases and the J gene end by 8 bases; junction bases not matched to a gene: 8.

The V and J genes are TRBV4-1 and TRBJ2-5; D perhaps matches TRBD1 (5 bases). The CDR3 covers 13 residues. Looked up from germline, CDR1 is MGHRA and CDR2 is YSYEKL. V lost 4 bases and J 6 bases, leaving 12 bases between the germline ends. The CDR3 loop is CASSPQGTQTQYF. For the CDR3, the DNA is TGCGCCAGCAGCCCTCAGGGAACCCAGACCCAGTACTTC.

This rearrangement joins TRBV11-3 to TRBJ2-7; D could derive from TRBD1 or TRBD2 (7 bases each). The CDR3 totals 14 residues. The germline CDR1 and CDR2 sequences are SGHNT and YENEEA. V shed 3 bases and J shed 7 bases, with 16 bases lying between them. The chain's CDR3 is CASSLRSGGGEQYF. The DNA for the CDR3 is TGTGCCAGCAGCTTGAGGTCAGGGGGAGGGGAGCAGTACTTC.

The genes are TRBV5-6 and TRBJ2-7; tentatively, D is TRBD2 (6 bases). The CDR3 is made up of 13 amino acids. In germline, CDR1 is SGHDT, CDR2 YYEEEE. With 6 bases removed from V and 3 bases from J, the gap between germline ends came to 13 bases. The CDR3 reads CASIPGTHYEQYF. In nucleotides, the CDR3 is TGTGCCAGCATTCCCGGGACTCACTACGAGCAGTACTTC.

The chain joins TRBV7-9 to TRBJ2-3, with 14 nucleotides matching TRBD2. The CDR3 totals 15 residues. V was clipped by 3 bases and J by 14 bases; unmatched bases: 10. CDR1 SEHNR and CDR2 FQNEAQ come from the germline V gene (reference sequence). This CDR3 is CASSLGTGTSGRGYF. In DNA form, the CDR3 reads TGTGCCAGCAGCTTGGGTACCGGGACTAGCGGGAGAGGGTATTTT.

This clone was recorded only once. The chain employs TRBV7-8 and TRBJ1-1; TRBD1 is a possible D gene (6 bases). The CDR3 runs 16 residues. The germline V and J ends were trimmed by 0 bases and 2 bases, with 13 bases remaining between them. Looked up from germline, CDR1 is SGHVS and CDR2 is FQNEAQ. CDR3 DNA: TGTGCCAGCAGCTTAGCCGGGACAACCACTAACACTGAAGCTTTCTTT. Amino acids: CASSLAGTTTNTEAFF.